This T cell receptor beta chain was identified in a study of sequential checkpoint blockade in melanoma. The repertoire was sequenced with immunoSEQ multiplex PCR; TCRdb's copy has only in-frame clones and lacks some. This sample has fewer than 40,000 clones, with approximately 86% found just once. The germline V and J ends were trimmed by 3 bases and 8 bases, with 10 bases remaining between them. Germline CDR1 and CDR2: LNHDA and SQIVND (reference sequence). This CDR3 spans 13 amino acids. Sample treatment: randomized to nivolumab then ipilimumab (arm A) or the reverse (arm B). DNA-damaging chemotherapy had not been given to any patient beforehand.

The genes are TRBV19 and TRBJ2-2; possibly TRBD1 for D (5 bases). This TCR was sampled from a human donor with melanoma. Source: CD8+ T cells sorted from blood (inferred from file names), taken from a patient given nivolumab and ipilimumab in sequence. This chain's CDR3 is CASSIRVGGELFF. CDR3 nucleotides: TGTGCCAGTAGTATCAGGGTAGGAGGGGAGCTGTTTTTT.